This T cell receptor beta chain appears in the sequencing data of a study of shared clonotypes between healthy human individuals. Here immunoSEQ multiplex PCR was the method, and the copy in TCRdb shows in-frame clones only, minus some. The sample has 550,000 to 700,000 clones, more than 70% seen once. Trimming cost V 4 bases and J 5 bases, with 10 bases left between them. Per the germline V gene, CDR1 is SGHTA and CDR2 is FQGTGA. The CDR3 extends over 13 amino acids. General study results and limits: Estimated richness was generally greater in naive than memory subsets. Across several donors, naive CD4 shared around 5.3%, naive CD8 around 4%, memory CD4 2.3%, memory CD8 0.4%.

A word on this clone: Its target is not known.

Donors were healthy HIV-negative adults without recently reported acute infections or vaccinations. It was into CD45RA+ naive and CD45RA-negative memory subsets that the CD4+ cells were split. The sample taken for sequencing was memory CD4+ T cells sorted from blood. Specified subset: CD45RA-negative fraction. This clonotype was sampled from a woman under 40 in good health. The J gene is TRBJ2-3, the V gene TRBV7-3; the D is unclear. The CDR3 protein is CASSYTFGDTQYF. The CDR3 DNA is TGTGCCAGCAGCTATACTTTCGGAGATACGCAGTATTTT.